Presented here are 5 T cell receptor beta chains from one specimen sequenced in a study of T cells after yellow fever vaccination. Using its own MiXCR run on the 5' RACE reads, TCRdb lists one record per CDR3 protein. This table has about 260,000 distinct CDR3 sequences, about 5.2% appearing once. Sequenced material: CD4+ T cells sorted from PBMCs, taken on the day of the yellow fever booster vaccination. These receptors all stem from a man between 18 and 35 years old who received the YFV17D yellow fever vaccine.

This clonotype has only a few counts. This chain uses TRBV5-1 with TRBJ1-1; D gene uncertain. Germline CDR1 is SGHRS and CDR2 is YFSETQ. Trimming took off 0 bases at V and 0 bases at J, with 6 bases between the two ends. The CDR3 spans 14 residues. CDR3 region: CASSLEGMNTEAFF. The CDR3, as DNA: TGCGCCAGCAGCTTGGAGGGAATGAACACTGAAGCTTTCTTT. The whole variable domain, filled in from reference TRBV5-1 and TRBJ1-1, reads KAGVTQTPRYLIKTRGQQVTLSCSPISGHRSVSWYQQTPGQGLQFLFEYFSETQRNKGNFPGRFSGRQFSNSRSEMNVSTLELGDSALYLCASSLEGMNTEAFFGQGTRLTVV.

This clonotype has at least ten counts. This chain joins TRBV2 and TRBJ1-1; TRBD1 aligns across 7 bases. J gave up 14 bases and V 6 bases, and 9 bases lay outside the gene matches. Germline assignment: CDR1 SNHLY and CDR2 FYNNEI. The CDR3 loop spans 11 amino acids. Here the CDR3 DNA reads TGTGCCAGCAGCGTTGACAGGGAACCATTCTTT. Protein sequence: CASSVDREPFF.

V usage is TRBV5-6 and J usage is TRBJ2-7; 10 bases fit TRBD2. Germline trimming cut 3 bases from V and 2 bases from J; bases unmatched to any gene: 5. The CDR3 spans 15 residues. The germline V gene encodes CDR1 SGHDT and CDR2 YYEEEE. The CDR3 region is CASSSLLAGTYEQYF. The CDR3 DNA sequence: TGTGCCAGCAGCTCCTTACTAGCGGGGACCTACGAGCAGTACTTC. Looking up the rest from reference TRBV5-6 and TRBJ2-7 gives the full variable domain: DAGVTQSPTHLIKTRGQQVTLRCSPKSGHDTVSWYQQALGQGPQFIFQYYEEEERQRGNFPDRFSGHQFPNYSSELNVNALLLGDSALYLCASSSLLAGTYEQYFGPGTRLTVT.

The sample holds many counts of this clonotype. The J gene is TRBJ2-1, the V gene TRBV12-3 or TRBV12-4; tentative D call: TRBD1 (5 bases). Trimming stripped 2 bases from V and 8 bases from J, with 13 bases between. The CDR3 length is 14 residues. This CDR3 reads CASSLRWTKDEQFF. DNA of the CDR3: TGTGCCAGCAGTTTAAGGTGGACAAAGGATGAGCAGTTCTTC.

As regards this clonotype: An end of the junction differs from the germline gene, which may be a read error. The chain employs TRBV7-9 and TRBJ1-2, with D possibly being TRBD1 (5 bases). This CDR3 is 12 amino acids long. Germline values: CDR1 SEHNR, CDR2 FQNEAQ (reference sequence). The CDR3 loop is CASSPSSRGLPF. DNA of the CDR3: TGTGCCAGCAGCCCTTCGAGTAGGGGCCTCCCCTTC.